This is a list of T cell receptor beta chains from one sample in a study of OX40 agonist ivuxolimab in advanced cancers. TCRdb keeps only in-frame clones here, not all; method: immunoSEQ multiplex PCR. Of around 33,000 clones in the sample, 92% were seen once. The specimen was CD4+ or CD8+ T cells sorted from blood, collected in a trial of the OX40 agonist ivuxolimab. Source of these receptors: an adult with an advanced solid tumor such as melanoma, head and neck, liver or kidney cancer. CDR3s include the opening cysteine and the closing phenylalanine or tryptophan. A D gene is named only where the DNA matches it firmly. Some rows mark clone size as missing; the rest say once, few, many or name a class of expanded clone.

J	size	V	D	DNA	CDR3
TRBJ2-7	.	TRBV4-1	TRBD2	TGCGCCAGCAGCCAAGAACGAGGACTAGCGGGAGGGCCCTCCTACGAGCAGTACTTC	CASSQERGLAGGPSYEQYF
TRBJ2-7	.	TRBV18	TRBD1	TGTGCCAGCTCAGGGACAGGGGACGAGCAGTACTTC	CASSGTGDEQYF
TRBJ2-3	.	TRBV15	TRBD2	TGTGCCACCAGCAGACTTGCCGCGGGGGGGCCAAAGGATACGCAGTATTTT	CATSRLAAGGPKDTQYF
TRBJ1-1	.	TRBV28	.	TGTGCCAGCAGCCGGACACCTAACACTGAAGCTTTCTTT	CASSRTPNTEAFF
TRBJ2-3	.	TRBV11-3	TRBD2	TGTGCCAGCAGCTCCCGCGGGGGGGGCACAGATACGCAGTATTTT	CASSSRGGGTDTQYF
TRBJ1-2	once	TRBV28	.	TGTGCCAGCAGAACCGGGGGCAGTGGCTACACCTTC	CASRTGGSGYTF
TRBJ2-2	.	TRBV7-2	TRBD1	TGTGCCAGCAGCTACCCGGGACAGGGAATACCAGCGAACACCGGGGAGCTGTTTTTT	CASSYPGQGIPANTGELFF
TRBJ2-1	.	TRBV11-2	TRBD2	TGTGCCAGCAGCCAGAGCGGGGGGGTATACAATGAGCAGTTCTTC	CASSQSGGVYNEQFF
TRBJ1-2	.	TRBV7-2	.	TGTGCCAGCAGCGAAAGGGGCGGCTATGGCTACACCTTC	CASSERGGYGYTF
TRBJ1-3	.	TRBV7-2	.	TGTGCCAGCAGCTTGGCGAATCTCGGCTCTGGAAACACCATATATTTT	CASSLANLGSGNTIYF
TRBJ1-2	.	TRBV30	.	TGTGCCTGGAACCCGGGACTCTATGGCTACACCTTC	CAWNPGLYGYTF
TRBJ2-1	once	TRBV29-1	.	TGCAGCGGGGGAGGGGGGGGCTCCTACAATGAGCAGTTCTTC	CSGGGGGSYNEQFF
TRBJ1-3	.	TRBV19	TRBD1	TGTGCCAGTAGTGCGACAGGGGGAGCTGGAAACACCATATATTTT	CASSATGGAGNTIYF
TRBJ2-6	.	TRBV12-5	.	TGTGCTAGTGGTGGTACCAATGCAGGACAAAGTCGGGCCAACGTCCTGACTTTC	CASGGTNAGQSRANVLTF
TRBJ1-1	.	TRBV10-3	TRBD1	TGTGCCATCAGTGACGACAGGGGGTCGCACACTGAAGCTTTCTTT	CAISDDRGSHTEAFF
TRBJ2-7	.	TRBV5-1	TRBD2	TGCGCCAGCAGCTTGGGGACTAGCGGGAGAGGGGAGCAGTACTTC	CASSLGTSGRGEQYF
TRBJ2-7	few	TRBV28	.	TGTGCCAGCAGTAAACAGGGTTCGGGGTCCTACGAGCAGTACTTC	CASSKQGSGSYEQYF
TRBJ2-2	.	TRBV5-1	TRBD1	TGCGCCAGCAGCCGAGGACAGGGGTTTAACACCGGGGAGCTGTTTTTT	CASSRGQGFNTGELFF
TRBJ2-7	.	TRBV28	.	TGTGCCAGCAGTCCTGCTCCCTACGAGCAGTACTTC	CASSPAPYEQYF
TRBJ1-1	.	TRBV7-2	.	TGTGCCAGCAGCTTAGCCTCAGGGATTGAAGCTTTCTTT	CASSLASGIEAFF
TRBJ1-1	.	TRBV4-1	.	TGCGCCAGCAAATCGTCAGCGAAAGAAGCTTTCTTT	CASKSSAKEAFF
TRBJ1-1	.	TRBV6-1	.	TGTGCCAGTTCTATCAGGGGCGAGAACACTGAAGCTTTCTTT	CASSIRGENTEAFF